A single sample gave rise to the 8 T cell receptor beta chains below, sequenced in a study of blood T cells in healthy people across ages. Primed by a sample-barcoded 5' primer and a J-beta primer mix, a second PCR proceeded for roughly 6 to 12 cycles. TCRdb ran MiXCR on the 5' RACE reads and lists one entry per CDR3 protein. The sample lists approximately 900,000 distinct CDR3 sequences, about 27% seen once, with more than 8.5% in the top ten. In addition, the sample was reused for a study of T cells of mothers and their children.

Input material: blood. These receptors were obtained from a woman aged 40 to 55 in good health.

Concerning this clonotype itself: The germline gene is not matched at one end of the junction; a read error may be the cause. The chain uses TRBV20-1 and TRBJ1-5; D might be TRBD1 (6 bases). Germline CDR1 DFQATT, CDR2 SNEGSKA (reference sequence). CDR3 length: 14 residues. This CDR3 reads CSARVGGANEPQHF. In DNA form, the CDR3 reads TGCAGTGCTAGAGTGGGGGGGGCCAATGAGCCCCAGCATTTT.

At least ten counts were recorded for this clonotype. This chain connects TRBV7-8 to TRBJ2-6; 10 bases are a match to TRBD1. This CDR3 is 17 amino acids long. Trimming at V came to 5 bases and at J to 3 bases, leaving 7 bases not matched to a gene. Germline V gene data show CDR1 as SGHVS and CDR2 as FQNEAQ. CDR3 DNA: TGTGCCAGCAGCCTACTGGGGACAGGGGATGGGGCCAACGTCCTGACTTTC. Protein: CASSLLGTGDGANVLTF.

This sequence joins TRBV12-3 or TRBV12-4 and TRBJ2-1; the match to TRBD2 covers 14 bases. The CDR3 length is 14 residues. V lost 6 bases, J lost 12 bases, and 7 bases stayed unmatched. The CDR3 region has the DNA TGTGCCAGCAGGCCCGGGACTAGCGGGGGAAGGCAGTTCTTC. It is translated as CASRPGTSGGRQFF.

This clonotype has a count of ten or more. V is TRBV20-1 and J is TRBJ2-1; 9 nucleotides align to TRBD1. Losses at the gene ends were 5 bases for V and 5 bases for J; bases not matched to a gene: 4. Germline loops: CDR1 DFQATT, CDR2 SNEGSKA (reference sequence). This CDR3 is 13 amino acids long. The CDR3 DNA reads as TGCAGTGCTCACCGGGACAGGGACAATGAGCAGTTCTTC. Its translation is CSAHRDRDNEQFF.

J is TRBJ1-5 and V is TRBV30; 8 bases line up with TRBD1. This CDR3 is 15 amino acids long. Germline-derived CDR1 and CDR2 are GTSNPN and SVGIG (reference sequence). V dropped 4 bases and J dropped 4; count of bases not matched to a gene: 9. In nucleotides, the CDR3 is TGTGCCTGGACCGACAGGGGTTTCGGGAATCAGCCCCAGCATTTT. Translation: CAWTDRGFGNQPQHF. The variable domain in full, with the rest retrieved from reference TRBV30 and TRBJ1-5, is SQTIHQWPATLVQPVGSPLSLECTVEGTSNPNLYWYRQAAGRGLQLLFYSVGIGQISSEVPQNLSASRPQDRQFILSSKKLLLSDSGFYLCAWTDRGFGNQPQHFGDGTRLSIL.

This clonotype was detected only once. This may arise from a read error, as a much more abundant clone is one base away. The chain joins TRBV20-1 to TRBJ2-1, with TRBD2 matching over 10 bases. The J call may be faulty, since TRBJ2-7 better matches the DNA end. The germline V gene has CDR1 DFQATT and CDR2 SNEGSKA (reference sequence). The CDR3 has 15 residues. CDR3 protein: CSARLAGGSYNEQYF. CDR3 nucleotides: TGCAGTGCTAGATTAGCGGGGGGCTCCTACAATGAGCAGTACTTC.

This clonotype turned up a few times. This chain links TRBV30 with TRBJ2-7, with 12 bases matching TRBD1. The CDR3 runs to 15 residues. Germline-derived CDR1 and CDR2 are GTSNPN and SVGIG (reference sequence). The V gene end was trimmed by 0 bases and the J gene end by 6 bases; junction bases not matched to a gene: 6. DNA for the CDR3: TGTGCCTGGAGTGTAGCGGGGACAGGGGGCGCCGAGCAGTACTTC. Its translation is CAWSVAGTGGAEQYF.

The CDR3 DNA reads as TGTGCCAGCAGCTTGATGAGGGTAACGGCATCACCCCTCCACTTT. Protein product: CASSLMRVTASPLHF. V and J are TRBV7-2 and TRBJ1-6; D not certain. The CDR3 is made up of 15 amino acids. Germline CDR1 is SGHTA and CDR2 is FQGNSA. V was shortened by 3 bases and J by 10 bases, with 16 bases between the two germline ends. Looking up the rest from reference TRBV7-2 and TRBJ1-6 gives the full variable domain: GAGVSQSPSNKVTEKGKDVELRCDPISGHTALYWYRQSLGQGLEFLIYFQGNSAPDKSGLPSDRFSAERTGGSVSTLTIQRTQQEDSAVYLCASSLMRVTASPLHFGNGTRLTVT.